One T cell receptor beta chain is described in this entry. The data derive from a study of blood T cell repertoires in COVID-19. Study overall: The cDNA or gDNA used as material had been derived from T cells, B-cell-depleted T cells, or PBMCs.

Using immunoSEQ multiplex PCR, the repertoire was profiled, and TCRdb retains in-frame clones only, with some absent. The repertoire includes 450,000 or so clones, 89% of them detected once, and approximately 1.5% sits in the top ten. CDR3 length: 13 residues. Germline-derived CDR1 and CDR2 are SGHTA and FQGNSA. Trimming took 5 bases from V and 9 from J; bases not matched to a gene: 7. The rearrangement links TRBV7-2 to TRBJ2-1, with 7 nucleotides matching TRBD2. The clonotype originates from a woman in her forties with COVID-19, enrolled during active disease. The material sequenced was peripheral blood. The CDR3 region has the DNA TGTGCCAGCAGCCTCAGACTAGCTGGTGAGCAGTTCTTC. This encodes CASSLRLAGEQFF.